Shown below are 11 T cell receptor beta chains from a single sample sequenced in a study of spatial heterogeneity in lung cancer. Time point meaning: sample taken at primary tumor resection. Whole RNA, isolated from tumor, nontumor lung or frozen PBMC, was sequenced without prior sorting. From the 5' RACE reads, TCRdb called clonotypes with MiXCR, one entry per CDR3 protein. Of roughly 4,500 distinct CDR3 sequences detected, about a fifth appear once; the ten largest clones hold 23%. The specimen was normal lung tissue next to the tumor, collected at surgery. These TCRs come from a female donor with early-stage non-small cell lung cancer.

This clonotype was found a few times. Because the library targeted alpha chains, this beta chain is an off-target read whose size means little. This sequence joins TRBV20-1 and TRBJ2-5; D gene uncertain. Germline V lookup: CDR1 DFQATT, CDR2 SNEGSKA (reference sequence). V lost 2 bases to trimming and J lost 5 bases, with 9 bases between them. This CDR3 is 12 amino acids long. The CDR3 loop is CSARSLEETQYF. The CDR3 region has the DNA TGCAGTGCTAGATCGCTTGAGGAGACCCAGTACTTC.

Sample share makes this clonotype medium-sized. This beta chain is an unintended read in a library built for alpha chains; its size means little. The V and J genes are TRBV2 and TRBJ1-5; D not resolved. The CDR3 covers 15 residues. The V and J ends lost 2 bases and 3 bases respectively, with 11 bases between them. CDR1 and CDR2 (germline): SNHLY, FYNNEI. Here the CDR3 reads CASSEFGLSNQPQHF. CDR3 bases: TGTGCCAGCAGTGAATTTGGCTTGTCCAATCAGCCCCAGCATTTT. The complete variable domain, with remaining parts taken from reference TRBV2 and TRBJ1-5, reads EPEVTQTPSHQVTQMGQEVILRCVPISNHLYFYWYRQILGQKVEFLVSFYNNEISEKSEIFDDQFSVERPDGSNFTLKIRSTKLEDSAMYFCASSEFGLSNQPQHFGDGTRLSIL.

By sample share, this clonotype is large (0.1 to 1%). A library made for alpha chains picked up this beta chain off target, so its size means little. The chain couples TRBV6-2 or TRBV6-3 to TRBJ2-2, with D possibly matching TRBD1 (6 bases). Deletions cut 10 bases from V and 4 bases from J, with 16 bases between. The CDR3 contains 14 residues. CDR1 is MNHEY, CDR2 SVGEGT, per germline. CDR3 nucleotide sequence: TGTGCCACCGATTCTCAGGGGAGCACCGGGGAGCTGTTTTTT. Protein sequence: CATDSQGSTGELFF.

This clonotype has ten or more counts. The library was prepared for alpha chains; this beta chain is a stray read, so its frequency means little. V usage is TRBV5-5 and J usage is TRBJ2-3, with D perhaps matching TRBD2 (6 bases). The CDR3 extends over 14 amino acids. Trimming took 4 bases from V and 4 from J, leaving 13 bases between them. Germline assignment: CDR1 SGHKS and CDR2 YYEKEE (reference sequence). The CDR3 DNA reads as TGTGCCAGCAGCGCCGAATGGGGGGCAGATACGCAGTATTTT. Its protein product is CASSAEWGADTQYF.

Ten or more counts support this clonotype. For a library built for alpha chains, this beta chain is a stray read; little rests on its size. V is TRBV7-8 and J is TRBJ2-2; no reliable D call. The CDR3 spans 13 residues. V shed 8 bases and J shed 7 bases, with 14 bases lying between them. Germline CDR1 and CDR2: SGHVS and FQNEAQ. The CDR3 loop reads CASLLLLGGELFF. Written as DNA, the CDR3 is TGTGCCAGCCTCCTCCTTTTGGGCGGGGAGCTGTTTTTT.

By share of the sample, this clonotype is medium-sized. Because this beta chain is a stray read in a library intended to capture alpha chains, its abundance should not be given much weight. The genes are TRBV7-6 and TRBJ1-4; D perhaps matches TRBD1 (5 bases). Germline V lookup: CDR1 SGHVS, CDR2 FNYEAQ. V shed 10 bases and J shed 6 bases, with 24 bases lying between them. This CDR3 is built from 16 residues. The CDR3 coding sequence is TGTGCCACCCGCTGGGGCACGGGAACACTCCATGAAAAACTGTTTTTT. Its translation: CATRWGTGTLHEKLFF.

This clonotype is labeled as medium-sized. Found in a library prepared for alpha chains, this beta chain is an off-target read, and its abundance has little meaning. The chain is built from TRBV29-1 and TRBJ2-1, with unresolved D. Germline-derived CDR1 and CDR2 are SQVTM and ANQGSEA. This CDR3 region has 14 residues. Trimming cost V 0 bases and J 8 bases, with 14 bases left between them. The CDR3 sequence: CSVEDPSNDDEQFF. The DNA for the CDR3 is TGCAGCGTTGAAGATCCCAGCAATGACGATGAGCAGTTCTTC.

This clonotype was seen ten or more times. For a library built for alpha chains, this beta chain is a stray read; little rests on its size. The chain employs TRBV6-5 and TRBJ1-6; D is possibly TRBD1 (5 bases). The V and J ends lost 7 bases and 6 bases respectively, with 22 bases between them. CDR3 size: 17 residues. Germline V CDR1 and CDR2: MNHEY, SVGAGI. The CDR3 sequence: CASIFRGFPEPNSPLHF. CDR3 coding DNA: TGTGCCAGCATCTTTCGGGGGTTCCCTGAACCTAATTCACCCCTCCACTTT.

In its sample, this clonotype was seen many times. This beta chain was picked up by a library intended for alpha chains and is off target, so its count carries little meaning. The chain carries TRBV27 and TRBJ2-5; D gene ambiguous. V dropped 6 bases and J dropped 7 bases, with 15 bases sitting between them. The CDR3 runs to 13 residues. The germline V gene has CDR1 MNHEY and CDR2 SMNVEV (reference sequence). The CDR3 DNA reads as TGTGCCAGCAGAGGAGTAACCTCTTTGACCCAGTACTTC. Amino acid sequence: CASRGVTSLTQYF.

By share, this clonotype ranks as medium-sized (0.01 to 0.1%). The library was designed around alpha chains, so this beta chain is a stray read whose abundance carries little weight. V gene TRBV7-9 combines with J gene TRBJ2-7; D may be TRBD1 (6 bases). V lost 5 bases to trimming and J lost 3 bases, with 14 bases between them. The germline V gene encodes CDR1 SEHNR and CDR2 FQNEAQ (reference sequence). The CDR3 loop spans 14 amino acids. This CDR3 reads CASSPSGAYYEQYF. The CDR3 DNA reads TGTGCCAGCAGCCCTTCAGGGGCCTACTACGAGCAGTACTTC.

Notes on this clonotype: A single base separates this from a much larger clone, so it may be a read error. In a library made to pick up alpha chains, this beta chain is a stray read with a size that means little. This sequence joins TRBV6-2 or TRBV6-3 and TRBJ2-1; TRBD1 aligns across 7 bases. The CDR3 runs to 14 residues. Germline CDR1 is MNHEY and CDR2 is SVGEGT. The CDR3 coding sequence is TGTGCCAGCAGTCGACAGGGTTCGTACAATGAGCAGATCTTC. This encodes CASSRQGSYNEQIF.